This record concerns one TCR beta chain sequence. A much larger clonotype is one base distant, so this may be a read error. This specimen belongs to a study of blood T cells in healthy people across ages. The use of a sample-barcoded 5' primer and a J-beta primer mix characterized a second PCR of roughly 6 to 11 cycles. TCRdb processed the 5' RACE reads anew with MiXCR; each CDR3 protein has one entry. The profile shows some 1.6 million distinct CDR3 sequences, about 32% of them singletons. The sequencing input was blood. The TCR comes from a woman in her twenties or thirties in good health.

The CDR3 DNA reads TGTGCCAGCAGTTACTCGATGGTCGAGCAGTACTTC. It encodes CASSYSMVEQYF. This chain uses TRBV6-2 or TRBV6-3 with TRBJ2-7, with D unresolved. This CDR3 is built from 12 residues. Trimming pared 0 bases from V and 6 bases from J, leaving 6 bases between. Germline lookup yields CDR1 MNHEY and CDR2 SVGEGT.